The TCR beta chain described here comes from a study of chemoradiotherapy in HPV16-positive cancers. Study overall: Candidate HPV-specific T-cell clones and common TCR motifs came from functional assays in a couple of HPV16-positive patients. General observations from the study: Only two HPV16-positive patients supplied the functional HPV-specificity definition. Non-HPV-specific T cells did not expand in tumors during treatment, whereas candidate HPV-specific clones and E7-related motifs did.

Germline V CDR1 and CDR2: MNHNS, SASEGT. This CDR3 spans 18 amino acids. The V end lost 1 base, the J end lost 5 bases, and 18 bases lay between the germline ends. As regards this clone: Its antigen is still unknown.

Assay: immunoSEQ multiplex PCR; the TCRdb copy retains only in-frame clones and omits some. The sample contains under 20,000 clones, approximately 88% of which appear only once. The chain uses TRBV6-1 and TRBJ2-6, with D possibly being TRBD1 (5 bases). The TCR sequence derives from a human donor with HPV-associated anogenital cancer. The specimen was blood, collected from a patient who underwent chemoradiotherapy. The CDR3: CASSEEQGSLLRANVLTF. The CDR3 region has the DNA TGTGCCAGCAGTGAAGAGCAGGGTTCGCTGCTTCGGGCCAACGTCCTGACTTTC.